A single sample is the source of the 30 T cell receptor beta chains below, sequenced in a study of response to subunit inactivated influenza vaccine. In TCRdb, the RT-PCR reads were re-called with MiXCR into one record per CDR3 protein. The sample has about 520,000 distinct CDR3 sequences, 6.5% to 8% seen once. The input for sequencing was PBMCs from blood, taken roughly 24 months after vaccination. The receptors derive from a man aged 50-75 years who received an inactivated influenza vaccine.

This clonotype was seen more than once but under ten times. The DNA of the CDR3 is TGTGCCAGCAGCCAGACAAGGGTCTATGGCTACACCTTC. The encoded protein is CASSQTRVYGYTF. The chain carries TRBV7-2 and TRBJ1-2; no firm D call. The V gene lost 5 bases and the J gene lost 4 bases, with 11 bases spanning the gap. The CDR3 totals 13 residues. Germline V CDR1 and CDR2: SGHTA, FQGNSA.

This clonotype showed up just a few times. V and J are TRBV6-1 and TRBJ2-5, with 7 nucleotides matching TRBD2. CDR3 size: 13 residues. V dropped 1 base and J dropped 5; count of bases not matched to a gene: 1. Germline V lookup: CDR1 MNHNS, CDR2 SASEGT. CDR3 coding DNA: TGTGCCAGCAGTGAAGTGCGGGGGGAGACCCAGTACTTC. It encodes CASSEVRGETQYF.

The chain has TRBV20-1 and TRBJ2-2; 15 positions match TRBD2. V was clipped by 8 bases and J by 4 bases; unmatched bases: 8. The CDR3 spans 16 residues. Germline assignment: CDR1 DFQATT and CDR2 SNEGSKA (reference sequence). CDR3 amino acids: CSIRTSGRAGTGELFF. The CDR3 nucleotides are TGCAGTATACGGACTAGCGGGAGGGCCGGCACCGGGGAGCTGTTTTTT.

In this sample, this clonotype turned up many times. No DNA is shown, since the ends of the CDR3 on it are uncertain; the CDR3 is the one TCRdb lists. This chain links TRBV27 with TRBJ2-1. The CDR3 adds up to 12 amino acids, both ends counted. Germline V gives CDR1 MNHEY, CDR2 SMNVEV (reference sequence). CDR3 amino acids: CASSILGNEQFF.

This clonotype appeared many times. The V gene is TRBV20-1, the J gene TRBJ2-7; 7 bases match TRBD1. This CDR3 has 13 amino acids. Looked up from germline, CDR1 is DFQATT and CDR2 is SNEGSKA (reference sequence). Unmatched junction bases numbered 4, after V lost 2 bases and J lost 3 bases. The CDR3 sequence is CSARSDRDYEQYF. CDR3 nucleotide sequence: TGCAGTGCTAGAAGTGACAGGGACTACGAGCAGTACTTC.

CDR3 sequence (DNA): TGCAGTGCTAGAGTAGGGGGCGGATTGGGATCCTATGGCTACACCTTC. The encoded protein is CSARVGGGLGSYGYTF. This chain uses TRBV20-1 with TRBJ1-2; 7 nucleotides line up with TRBD1. V was pared by 1 base and J by 4 bases, with 12 bases of the junction left unmatched. Germline V gene lookup returns CDR1 DFQATT and CDR2 SNEGSKA (reference sequence). The CDR3 contains 16 residues.

The chain links TRBV9 to TRBJ2-2, with a weak D call TRBD1 (5 bases). Germline CDR1 is SGDLS and CDR2 is YYNGEE. The V end was cut by 0 bases, the J end by 5 bases, with 11 bases between. The CDR3 has 15 amino acids. The CDR3 DNA is TGTGCCAGCAGCGTAGAAGGGGTTGGAACCGGGGAGCTGTTTTTT. Translating gives CASSVEGVGTGELFF. Full variable domain (outside the CDR3, taken from reference TRBV9 and TRBJ2-2): DSGVTQTPKHLITATGQRVTLRCSPRSGDLSVYWYQQSLDQGLQFLIQYYNGEERAKGNILERFSAQQFPDLHSELNLSSLELGDSALYFCASSVEGVGTGELFFGEGSRLTVL.

This chain uses TRBV20-1 with TRBJ2-1; the D gene is possibly TRBD1 (6 bases). From germline, CDR1 is DFQATT and CDR2 SNEGSKA (reference sequence). Trimming cost V 5 bases and J 8 bases, with 10 bases left between them. CDR3 length: 11 residues. The DNA of the CDR3 is TGCAGTGCTTCGCAGGGGCATGAGCAGTTCTTC. Translation gives CSASQGHEQFF.

There are many counts of this clonotype. The junction shows a germline mismatch at one end, possibly a read error. This chain links TRBV7-7 with TRBJ2-2; D not resolved. Germline V gene lookup returns CDR1 SSHAT and CDR2 FNYEAQ (reference sequence). There are 14 residues in the CDR3. This chain's CDR3 is CASSFRLNTGELFF. CDR3 in DNA: TGTGCTAGCAGCTTTAGACTGAACACCGGGGAGCTGTTTTTT.

This clonotype was recorded a few times. The rearrangement uses TRBV11-1 and TRBJ2-3; no definite D call. Germline-derived CDR1 and CDR2 are SGHAT and FQDESV (reference sequence). Deletions cut 3 bases from V and 3 bases from J, with 7 bases between. There are 13 residues in the CDR3. The DNA for the CDR3 is TGTGCCAGCAGCTTTTATGTAACAGATACGCAGTATTTT. Protein product: CASSFYVTDTQYF.

This clonotype has a count of ten or more. The gene calls are TRBV6-5 and TRBJ2-4; 10 bases align to TRBD1. CDR1 is MNHEY, CDR2 SVGAGI, per germline. After removal of 7 bases from V and 2 bases from J, the junction contained 11 bases not matched to a gene. The CDR3 runs to 17 residues. CDR3: CASTRRGTGVPKNIQYF. CDR3 DNA: TGTGCCAGCACCAGACGGGGGACAGGGGTCCCCAAAAACATTCAGTACTTC.

This clonotype came up many times. The chain links TRBV28 to TRBJ2-5; D is undetermined. The CDR3 runs to 14 residues. Germline V gene sequence: CDR1 MDHEN, CDR2 SYDVKM. Trimming took 2 bases from V and 0 from J, leaving 7 bases between them. CDR3 in amino acids: CASSLPSYQETQYF. In DNA form, the CDR3 reads TGTGCCAGCAGTTTACCCTCATACCAAGAGACCCAGTACTTC.

The chain uses TRBV12-3 or TRBV12-4 and TRBJ1-2; 10 bases line up with TRBD1. V lost 7 bases, J lost 8 bases, and 13 bases stayed unmatched. This CDR3 has 15 amino acids. The CDR3 here is CASNFQTGGVSGYTF. CDR3 coding DNA: TGTGCCAGCAACTTTCAGACAGGGGGCGTTAGCGGCTACACCTTC.

The V and J genes are TRBV29-1 and TRBJ2-5, with TRBD1 matching over 12 bases. CDR3 length: 17 residues. Trimming took 0 bases from V and 5 from J; bases not matched to a gene: 10. Germline assignment: CDR1 SQVTM and CDR2 ANQGSEA. The CDR3 bases are TGCAGCGTTGAAGATCAGTTGGGGACAGGGGGCGTCGAGACCCAGTACTTC. Amino acid sequence: CSVEDQLGTGGVETQYF. Together with reference TRBV29-1 and TRBJ2-5, the CDR3 gives the full variable domain: SAVISQKPSRDICQRGTSLTIQCQVDSQVTMMFWYRQQPGQSLTLIATANQGSEATYESGFVIDKFPISRPNLTFSTLTVSNMSPEDSSIYLCSVEDQLGTGGVETQYFGPGTRLLVL.

This clonotype has only a few counts. The chain uses TRBV6-1 and TRBJ1-2; a weak D match, TRBD1 (6 bases). Trimming removed 6 bases at V and 4 bases at J, with 18 bases between. The CDR3 covers 15 residues. Germline CDR1 is MNHNS and CDR2 is SASEGT. CDR3 loop: CASSIGTGRSYGYTF. The CDR3 DNA reads as TGTGCCAGCAGCATCGGTACAGGGCGCTCCTATGGCTACACCTTC.

This clonotype was picked up a small number of times. The chain has TRBV7-2 and TRBJ2-1; unclear D gene. This CDR3 spans 15 amino acids. Trimming cost V 0 bases and J 1 base, with 7 bases left between them. Germline loops: CDR1 SGHTA, CDR2 FQGNSA. The CDR3 nucleotides read TGTGCCAGCAGCTTAGCGAGGCAATCCTACAATGAGCAGTTCTTC. Its protein product is CASSLARQSYNEQFF.

This clonotype was recorded a few times. This sequence joins TRBV7-2 and TRBJ2-7, with D perhaps matching TRBD2 (5 bases). Germline V gene lookup returns CDR1 SGHTA and CDR2 FQGNSA. CDR3 length equals 15 residues. V lost 3 bases and J lost 5, with 17 bases in between. The CDR3 bases are TGTGCCAGCAGCTTTTTGGGGAGCCTTGAAAACGAGCAGTACTTC. Encoded protein: CASSFLGSLENEQYF.

This chain uses TRBV20-1 with TRBJ2-7, with 8 bases that match TRBD1. Unmatched junction bases numbered 13, after V lost 1 base and J lost 2 bases. This CDR3 region has 17 residues. CDR1 DFQATT and CDR2 SNEGSKA come from the germline V gene (reference sequence). This CDR3 reads CSARGGTGTSTPYEQYF. CDR3 nucleotides: TGCAGTGCTAGAGGTGGGACAGGCACTTCAACCCCCTACGAGCAGTACTTC.

This sequence joins TRBV3-1 and TRBJ1-2; tentatively, D is TRBD1 (5 bases). V lost 0 bases, J lost 0 bases, and 8 bases lay in between. The CDR3 spans 15 residues. The germline gives CDR1 LGHDT, CDR2 YNNKEL (reference sequence). CDR3: CASSQDGQPNYGYTF. CDR3 nucleotides: TGTGCCAGCAGCCAAGATGGACAACCTAACTATGGCTACACCTTC.

The chain recombines TRBV7-2 with TRBJ2-7; 8 nucleotides match TRBD2. The CDR3 loop spans 15 amino acids. Germline lookup yields CDR1 SGHTA and CDR2 FQGNSA. The J segment lost 5 bases and the V segment lost 7 bases, leaving 13 bases of the junction unmatched. The CDR3 loop reads CASTKAREGLHEQYF. In nucleotides, the CDR3 is TGTGCCAGCACCAAAGCACGGGAGGGCCTCCACGAGCAGTACTTC.

This clonotype was observed a handful of times. The chain joins TRBV5-1 to TRBJ1-5; 9 positions match TRBD1. Germline V gene data show CDR1 as SGHRS and CDR2 as YFSETQ. V was clipped by 2 bases and J by 3 bases; unmatched bases: 3. CDR3 length: 15 amino acids. The CDR3 loop reads CASSLQGALNQPQHF. In DNA form, the CDR3 reads TGCGCCAGCAGCTTACAGGGGGCCCTCAATCAGCCCCAGCATTTT.

This clonotype was counted at least ten times. This sequence joins TRBV28 and TRBJ1-3; D remains unclear. CDR3 length equals 13 residues. Looked up from germline, CDR1 is MDHEN and CDR2 is SYDVKM. V was clipped by 6 bases and J by 5 bases, with 11 bases between them. CDR3 protein: CASRLPSRNTIYF. CDR3 bases: TGTGCCAGCAGACTCCCCTCAAGAAACACCATATATTTT.

The sample holds a few counts of this clonotype. J is TRBJ1-5 and V is TRBV27; maybe TRBD1 (5 bases). Germline V lookup: CDR1 MNHEY, CDR2 SMNVEV (reference sequence). CDR3 size: 19 residues. V shed 2 bases and J shed 2 bases, with 22 bases lying between them. CDR3 residues: CASSLRGGVGENRNQPQHF. Here the CDR3 DNA reads TGTGCCAGCAGTTTACGTGGAGGGGTGGGTGAGAACCGCAATCAGCCCCAGCATTTT.

This clonotype has just a few counts. The chain employs TRBV20-1 and TRBJ2-2, with 7 bases lining up with TRBD2. The CDR3 length is 17 residues. V shed 0 bases, J shed 1 base, and the junction held 8 bases outside the gene matches. The germline V gene has CDR1 DFQATT and CDR2 SNEGSKA (reference sequence). The DNA for the CDR3 is TGCAGTGCTAGAGATTCAACCCGCGGGGGGAACACCGGGGAGCTGTTTTTT. It yields the protein CSARDSTRGGNTGELFF.

The chain links TRBV5-1 to TRBJ2-2, with 7 nucleotides matching TRBD1. This CDR3 comprises 17 residues. CDR1 is SGHRS, CDR2 YFSETQ, per germline. Losses at the gene ends were 4 bases for V and 3 bases for J; bases not matched to a gene: 12. The CDR3 spells CASSPGMRGRDTGELFF. As DNA, the CDR3 is TGCGCCAGCAGCCCAGGCATGAGGGGGCGCGACACCGGGGAGCTGTTTTTT.

The chain couples TRBV20-1 to TRBJ2-7; 9 positions match TRBD2. J lost 2 bases, V lost 2 bases, and 10 bases had no gene match. The CDR3 consists of 16 residues. Germline CDR1 DFQATT, CDR2 SNEGSKA (reference sequence). CDR3 sequence reads: CSARPSSGRPAYEQYF. For the CDR3, the DNA is TGCAGTGCTAGACCCTCCAGCGGGAGGCCCGCCTACGAGCAGTACTTC.

This clonotype was seen more than once but under ten times. The rearrangement uses TRBV11-1 and TRBJ1-1; unclear D gene. The CDR3 length is 14 residues. Germline V CDR1 and CDR2: SGHAT, FQDESV (reference sequence). V was pared by 3 bases and J by 1 base, with 9 bases between. The CDR3 here is CASSLLTRNTEAFF. In nucleotides, the CDR3 is TGTGCCAGCAGCTTGTTGACCCGGAACACTGAAGCTTTCTTT.

This clonotype has a handful of counts. V is TRBV3-1 and J is TRBJ1-5, with TRBD1 identical over 8 bases. Germline values: CDR1 LGHDT, CDR2 YNNKEL (reference sequence). This CDR3 is built from 14 residues. Trimming at V came to 7 bases and at J to 4 bases, leaving 6 bases not matched to a gene. The CDR3, as DNA: TGTGCCAGCACCCTGCACAGGGGGAATCAGCCCCAGCATTTT. It translates to CASTLHRGNQPQHF.

With respect to this clonotype: At one end the junction does not follow the germline gene, possibly because of a read error. V is TRBV6-2 or TRBV6-3 and J is TRBJ2-1; tentatively, D is TRBD2 (6 bases). Germline V gene sequence: CDR1 MNHEY, CDR2 SVGEGT. The CDR3 extends over 16 amino acids. Here the CDR3 DNA reads TGTGCCAGCAGCCACCGGGACTTGGGCTCCTACAATGAGCAATTCTTC. This gives the protein CASSHRDLGSYNEQFF.

This clonotype was seen more than once but under ten times. The chain uses TRBV5-1 and TRBJ2-6, with D tentatively TRBD1 (6 bases). Germline CDR1 reads SGHRS; CDR2 reads YFSETQ. V lost 5 bases to trimming and J lost 4 bases, with 10 bases between them. The CDR3 sequence is 14 residues long. The CDR3 nucleotides read TGCGCCAGCAGGTCAGGGGCCGGGGCCAACGTCCTGACTTTC. Translating it yields CASRSGAGANVLTF.